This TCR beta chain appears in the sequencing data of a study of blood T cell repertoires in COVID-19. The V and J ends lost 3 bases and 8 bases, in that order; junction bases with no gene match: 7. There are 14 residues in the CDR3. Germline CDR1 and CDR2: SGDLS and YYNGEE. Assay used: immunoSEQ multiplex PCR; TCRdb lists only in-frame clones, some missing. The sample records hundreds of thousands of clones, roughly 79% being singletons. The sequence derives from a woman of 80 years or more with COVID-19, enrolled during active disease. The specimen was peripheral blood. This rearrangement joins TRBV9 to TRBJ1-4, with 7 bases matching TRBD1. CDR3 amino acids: CASSADRDREKLFF. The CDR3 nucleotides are TGTGCCAGCAGCGCCGACAGGGACCGAGAAAAACTGTTTTTT.